These 20 T cell receptor beta chains originate from one sample sequenced in a study of OX40 agonist ivuxolimab in advanced cancers. Assay used: immunoSEQ multiplex PCR; TCRdb lists only in-frame clones, some missing. The sample has approximately 73,000 clones; roughly nine tenths are singletons. The source material was CD4+ or CD8+ T cells sorted from blood, sampled in a trial of the OX40 agonist ivuxolimab. Receptors were obtained from an adult with an advanced solid tumor such as melanoma, head and neck, liver or kidney cancer.

J is TRBJ1-1 and V is TRBV11-2; perhaps TRBD1 as D (5 bases). V was cut by 2 bases and J by 7 bases, with 11 bases left in between. Germline CDR1 is SGHAT and CDR2 is FQNNGV. The CDR3 length is 13 residues. Here the CDR3 reads CASSLSGTSEAFF. CDR3 in DNA: TGTGCCAGCAGCTTAAGCGGGACGAGTGAAGCTTTCTTT.

The chain combines TRBV21-1 with TRBJ2-1; no DNA check was done on the table's D call, TRBD1. TRBV21-1 is a known pseudogene. The CDR3 runs 12 residues. CDR3 sequence reads: CANPDRANPSFF. CDR3 nucleotide sequence: TGTGCCAACCCGGACAGAGCAAACCCTTCGTTCTTC.

This chain joins TRBV5-1 and TRBJ1-5; no definite D call. CDR3 length: 15 amino acids. CDR1 is SGHRS and CDR2 is YFSETQ in the germline V gene. The V end was cut by 2 bases, the J end by 2 bases, with 11 bases between. The CDR3 nucleotides are TGCGCCAGCAGCTTAACTGGGAGCGGCAATCAGCCCCAGCATTTT. It translates to CASSLTGSGNQPQHF.

The rearrangement joins TRBV19 to TRBJ1-2, with D tentatively TRBD1 (5 bases). Germline CDR1 is LNHDA and CDR2 is SQIVND (reference sequence). The CDR3 has 16 amino acids. The CDR3 loop is CSDPSPRGRRPGRYTF. The CDR3 coding sequence is TGTAGCGACCCATCCCCTAGGGGTAGGAGGCCCGGTCGGTACACCTTC.

This clone was picked up a small number of times. The chain combines TRBV5-4 with TRBJ2-4; D might be TRBD1 (6 bases). The ends were cut back, 0 bases at V and 0 bases at J, with 10 bases in the middle. Germline CDR1 and CDR2: SGHNT and YYREEE (reference sequence). CDR3 length: 16 residues. Here the CDR3 reads CASSLGGHLAKNIQYF. In nucleotides, the CDR3 is TGTGCCAGCAGCTTGGGGGGACACCTAGCCAAAAACATTCAGTACTTC.

V gene TRBV7-3 combines with J gene TRBJ2-1; the D gene could be TRBD1 or TRBD2 (5 bases each). V shed 5 bases and J shed 3 bases, with 17 bases lying between them. CDR1 and CDR2 (germline): SGHTA, FQGTGA. This CDR3 comprises 16 residues. The CDR3 is CASSPGATPFYNEQFF. The CDR3 coding sequence is TGTGCCAGCAGCCCCGGGGCAACTCCCTTCTACAATGAGCAGTTCTTC.

The gene calls are TRBV5-1 and TRBJ2-7; 9 bases line up with TRBD1. The CDR3 sequence is 15 residues long. Trimming cost V 4 bases and J 5 bases; bases outside gene matches: 10. CDR1 and CDR2 from the germline V gene are SGHRS and YFSETQ. The CDR3 reads CASSPPGTGSNEQYF. The CDR3 region has the DNA TGCGCCAGCAGCCCGCCCGGGACAGGGAGCAACGAGCAGTACTTC.

This chain joins TRBV9 and TRBJ2-2; 8 nucleotides match TRBD2. The germline V gene has CDR1 SGDLS and CDR2 YYNGEE. CDR3 length: 18 residues. The V and J ends lost 3 bases and 4 bases, in that order; junction bases with no gene match: 14. The CDR3 region is CASSGGGSGRGGTGELFF. CDR3 DNA sequence: TGTGCCAGCAGCGGGGGAGGAAGCGGGAGAGGTGGCACCGGGGAGCTGTTTTTT.

The chain joins TRBV6-6 to TRBJ1-2; 11 bases are a match to TRBD1. CDR1 and CDR2 (germline): MNHNY, SVGAGI (reference sequence). V was clipped by 6 bases and J by 3 bases; unmatched bases: 6. The CDR3 is 15 residues long. The CDR3 DNA is TGTGCCAGCAGCGCGCCGGGACAGGGGGACTATGGCTACACCTTC. Its translation is CASSAPGQGDYGYTF.

This rearrangement joins TRBV7-3 to TRBJ2-3; tentative D call: TRBD1 (5 bases). The CDR3 extends over 14 amino acids. Looked up from germline, CDR1 is SGHTA and CDR2 is FQGTGA. Trimming removed 5 bases at V and 4 bases at J, with 13 bases between. For the CDR3, the DNA is TGTGCCAGCAGCCGTCAGGGTATGCCAGATACGCAGTATTTT. It translates to CASSRQGMPDTQYF.

The chain has TRBV2 and TRBJ1-5; TRBD1 matches 9 bases. This CDR3 spans 15 amino acids. Germline CDR1 SNHLY, CDR2 FYNNEI. The J segment lost 6 bases and the V segment lost 6 bases, leaving 9 bases of the junction unmatched. CDR3 nucleotide sequence: TGTGCCAGCAGCGTCACAGGGGGCACGGCTCAGCCCCAGCATTTT. The encoded protein is CASSVTGGTAQPQHF.

The V gene is TRBV5-1, the J gene TRBJ2-6; D possibly corresponds to TRBD1 (5 bases). The CDR3 runs to 12 residues. V lost 5 bases and J lost 10, with 10 bases in between. The V gene's germline CDR1 is SGHRS and CDR2 YFSETQ. DNA of the CDR3: TGCGCCAGCAGTGGGGCCAGGAACGTCCTGACTTTC. Its translation is CASSGARNVLTF.

This clone showed up just once. The chain couples TRBV12-2 to TRBJ1-1; the table's D call TRBD1 went unverified against the DNA. TRBV12-2 is deemed a pseudogene. This CDR3 has 16 residues. This chain's CDR3 is CASRLVRGDRASEAFF. In DNA form, the CDR3 reads TGTGCAAGTCGCTTAGTTAGGGGGGACAGGGCTTCTGAAGCTTTCTTT.

V gene TRBV6-1 combines with J gene TRBJ1-3; D is uncertain. Looked up from germline, CDR1 is MNHNS and CDR2 is SASEGT. This CDR3 spans 15 amino acids. Trimming removed 3 bases from V and 0 bases from J, with 9 bases in between. The DNA for the CDR3 is TGTGCCAGCAGTGAGGCGGCCGGCTCTGGAAACACCATATATTTT. Its translation is CASSEAAGSGNTIYF.

The chain couples TRBV7-3 to TRBJ2-3; 9 positions agree with TRBD2. The junction had 6 bases not matched to a gene; V was cut back by 2 bases and J by 3 bases. Germline lookup yields CDR1 SGHTA and CDR2 FQGTGA. The CDR3 contains 16 residues. The CDR3 DNA is TGTGCCAGCAGCTTACAGTCAGCGGGGGGTACAGATACGCAGTATTTT. It yields the protein CASSLQSAGGTDTQYF.

The J gene is TRBJ2-2, the V gene TRBV2; weak D call: TRBD2 (6 bases). The CDR3 is made up of 16 amino acids. With 4 bases removed from V and 0 bases from J, the gap between germline ends came to 12 bases. The germline CDR1 and CDR2 sequences are SNHLY and FYNNEI. CDR3 bases: TGTGCCAGCAGTGTATTGGGCGGGACGAACACCGGGGAGCTGTTTTTT. It translates to CASSVLGGTNTGELFF. Together with reference TRBV2 and TRBJ2-2, the CDR3 gives the full variable domain: EPEVTQTPSHQVTQMGQEVILRCVPISNHLYFYWYRQILGQKVEFLVSFYNNEISEKSEIFDDQFSVERPDGSNFTLKIRSTKLEDSAMYFCASSVLGGTNTGELFFGEGSRLTVL.

This clone was seen a handful of times. This chain connects TRBV28 to TRBJ1-5; D not certain. This CDR3 region has 16 residues. Germline V CDR1 and CDR2: MDHEN, SYDVKM. V was pared by 2 bases and J by 0 bases, with 11 bases between. CDR3 sequence: CASSLKAGFSNQPQHF. CDR3 coding DNA: TGTGCCAGCAGTTTAAAGGCAGGATTTAGCAATCAGCCCCAGCATTTT.

V usage is TRBV11-2 and J usage is TRBJ1-2; D unclear. In germline, CDR1 is SGHAT, CDR2 FQNNGV. The CDR3 sequence is 11 residues long. V was cut by 5 bases and J by 2 bases, with 3 bases left in between. CDR3 in amino acids: CASSTNYGYTF. The CDR3 DNA is TGTGCCAGCAGCACCAACTATGGCTACACCTTC.

The chain has TRBV5-1 and TRBJ2-5; tentative D call: TRBD1 (6 bases). Trimming removed 4 bases at V and 3 bases at J, with 16 bases between. Germline V gene lookup returns CDR1 SGHRS and CDR2 YFSETQ. The CDR3 runs 15 residues. CDR3 coding DNA: TGCGCCAGCAGCGCGGCCGGGACACCTGAAGAGACCCAGTACTTC. Its translation: CASSAAGTPEETQYF.

Only one count was recorded for this clone. The chain uses TRBV6-6 and TRBJ1-2; weak D call: TRBD1 (6 bases). The germline gives CDR1 MNHNY, CDR2 SVGAGI (reference sequence). The V end lost 4 bases, the J end lost 2 bases, and 8 bases lay between the germline ends. The length of the CDR3 is 13 residues. CDR3 DNA: TGTGCCAGCAGTTTACAGGGAAACTATGGCTACACCTTC. Its protein is CASSLQGNYGYTF.